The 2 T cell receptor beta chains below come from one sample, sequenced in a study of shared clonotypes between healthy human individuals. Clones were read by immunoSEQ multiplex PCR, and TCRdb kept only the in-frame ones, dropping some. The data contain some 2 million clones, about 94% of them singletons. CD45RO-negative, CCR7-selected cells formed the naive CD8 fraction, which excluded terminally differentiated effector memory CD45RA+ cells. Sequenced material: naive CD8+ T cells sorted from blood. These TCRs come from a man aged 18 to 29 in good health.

For the CDR3, the DNA is TGTGCCAGTAGTGTGGACAGCTCTGGGGCCAACGTCCTGACTTTC. Translating it yields CASSVDSSGANVLTF. The chain has TRBV19 and TRBJ2-6; D perhaps matches TRBD1 (6 bases). Between the trimmed V and J ends, which lost 5 bases and 0 bases, there was a span of 8 bases. The germline V gene has CDR1 LNHDA and CDR2 SQIVND (reference sequence). This CDR3 has 15 amino acids. Full variable domain (rest looked up from reference TRBV19 and TRBJ2-6): DGGITQSPKYLFRKEGQNVTLSCEQNLNHDAMYWYRQDPGQGLRLIYYSQIVNDFQKGDIAEGYSVSREKKESFPLTVTSAQKNPTAFYLCASSVDSSGANVLTFGAGSRLTVL.

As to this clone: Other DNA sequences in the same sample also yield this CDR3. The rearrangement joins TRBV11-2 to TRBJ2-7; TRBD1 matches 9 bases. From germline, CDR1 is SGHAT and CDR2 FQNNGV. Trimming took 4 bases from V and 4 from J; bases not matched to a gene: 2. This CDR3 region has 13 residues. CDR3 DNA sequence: TGTGCCAGCAGCTGGGACAGGGCTTACGAGCAGTACTTC. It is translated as CASSWDRAYEQYF.